This T cell receptor beta chain was observed in a study of CD8 T cells in ankylosing spondylitis. General study results and limits: Ankylosing spondylitis blood appeared to be characterized by a TCR beta motif of roughly eight highly homologous variants. Disease-linked clones reportedly showed significant enrichment in matched ankylosing spondylitis synovial fluid.

This clonotype was found many times. Its antigen is not identified. V shed 0 bases and J shed 0 bases, with 6 bases lying between them. Germline CDR1 is GTSNPN and CDR2 is SVGIG (reference sequence). CDR3 length: 13 residues. Generation of TCR beta libraries employed quantitative 5'-RACE incorporating molecular barcodes. TCRdb itself ran the 5' RACE reads through MiXCR, one entry per CDR3 protein. This table has some 220,000 distinct CDR3 sequences, over 9.5% appearing once. The TCR sequence derives from a male donor with ankylosing spondylitis or in good health (not recorded which). The chain has TRBV30 and TRBJ2-7, with D unresolved. The sequenced material came from blood, either unsorted or a sorted T cell fraction (not recorded which). CDR3 region: CAWSVAPSYEQYF. CDR3 nucleotide sequence: TGTGCCTGGAGTGTTGCACCCTCCTACGAGCAGTACTTC.